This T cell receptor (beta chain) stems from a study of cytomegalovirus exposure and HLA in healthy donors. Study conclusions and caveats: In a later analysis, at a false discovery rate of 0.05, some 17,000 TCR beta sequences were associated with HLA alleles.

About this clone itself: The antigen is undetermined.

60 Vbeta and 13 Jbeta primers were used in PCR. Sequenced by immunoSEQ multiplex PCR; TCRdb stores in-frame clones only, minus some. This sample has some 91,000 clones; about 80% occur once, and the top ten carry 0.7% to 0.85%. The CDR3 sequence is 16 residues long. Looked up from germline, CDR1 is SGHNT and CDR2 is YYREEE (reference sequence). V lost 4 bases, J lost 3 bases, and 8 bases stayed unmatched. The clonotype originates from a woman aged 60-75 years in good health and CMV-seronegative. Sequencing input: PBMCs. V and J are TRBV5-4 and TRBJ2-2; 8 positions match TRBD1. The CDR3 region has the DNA TGTGCCAGCAGCCCCCGACAGGGGACGGACACCGGGGAGCTGTTTTTT. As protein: CASSPRQGTDTGELFF.